Shown below are 7 T cell receptor beta chains from a single sample sequenced in a study of shared clonotypes between healthy human individuals. Only in-frame clones appear in the TCRdb table, and some are missing; sequencing was by immunoSEQ multiplex PCR. Counted here are 1.5 million to 2.5 million clones, just under 95% occurring once; the ten biggest clones make up less than 1.5%. Naivety among CD8 cells was defined by CD45RO negativity and positive CCR7 selection, thereby excluding terminally differentiated effector memory CD45RA+ cells. The sample comprised naive CD8+ T cells sorted from blood. The receptors originated from a man between 18 and 29 years old in good health.

The chain combines TRBV4-3 with TRBJ2-2; 9 bases agree with TRBD1. Germline V lookup: CDR1 LGHNA, CDR2 YSLEER. V dropped 1 base and J dropped 4; count of bases not matched to a gene: 4. This CDR3 is 16 amino acids long. The CDR3 loop reads CASSQVTGGGTGELFF. Here the CDR3 DNA reads TGCGCCAGCAGCCAAGTGACAGGGGGAGGCACCGGGGAGCTGTTTTTT.

The chain has TRBV4-1 and TRBJ2-5; TRBD1 matches 8 bases. The DNA end lines up better with TRBJ2-7; the J call may be wrong. The CDR3 runs to 15 residues. CDR1 is MGHRA and CDR2 is YSYEKL in the germline V gene. The CDR3 DNA follows: TGCGCCAGCAGCCCCCCCAGGGGGCCCTCCTACGAGCAGTACTTC. Translating it yields CASSPPRGPSYEQYF.

Only a few counts were recorded for this clone. This chain connects TRBV23-1 to TRBJ2-7, with 7 bases matching TRBD1. TRBV23-1 is assigned to the ORF class and has an uncertain function. The trim removed 0 bases at V and 0 bases at J, leaving 2 bases unmatched. This CDR3 has 15 residues. CDR3 residues: CASSQSAGGSYEQYF. The CDR3 bases are TGCGCCAGCAGTCAATCGGCAGGGGGCTCCTACGAGCAGTACTTC.

The rearrangement joins TRBV19 to TRBJ1-5; TRBD1 agrees at 8 bases. The ends lost 3 bases at V and 6 bases at J; junction bases unmatched: 10. The CDR3 loop spans 16 amino acids. Germline values: CDR1 LNHDA, CDR2 SQIVND (reference sequence). The CDR3 loop is CASSMVGQGAAQPQHF. The CDR3 region has the DNA TGTGCCAGTAGTATGGTAGGGCAGGGGGCAGCTCAGCCCCAGCATTTT.

V usage is TRBV6-5 and J usage is TRBJ2-7; 7 nucleotides match TRBD2. The V gene's germline CDR1 is MNHEY and CDR2 SVGAGI. The trim removed 5 bases at V and 4 bases at J, leaving 11 bases unmatched. The CDR3 covers 15 residues. CDR3 nucleotide sequence: TGTGCCAGCAGTCTTTTGCGGGAGCGCTTTTACGAGCAGTACTTC. Its translation: CASSLLRERFYEQYF.

This clone was recorded only once. This rearrangement joins TRBV4-3 to TRBJ2-5; D perhaps matches TRBD2 (6 bases). V gave up 0 bases and J gave up 2 bases, with 13 bases separating them. Looked up from germline, CDR1 is LGHNA and CDR2 is YSLEER. The CDR3 is 16 residues long. Written as DNA, the CDR3 is TGCGCCAGCAGCCAAGATTTGGCTAGCGAACAAGAGACCCAGTACTTC. This gives the protein CASSQDLASEQETQYF.

This CDR3 reads CASSQGLAGFSYEQYF. The CDR3 nucleotides read TGCGCCAGCAGCCAAGGACTAGCGGGCTTCTCCTACGAGCAGTACTTC. The rearrangement uses TRBV4-3 and TRBJ2-7, with TRBD2 matching over 10 bases. Germline loops: CDR1 LGHNA, CDR2 YSLEER. This CDR3 has 16 residues. Germline trimming cut 1 base from V and 0 bases from J; bases unmatched to any gene: 3.